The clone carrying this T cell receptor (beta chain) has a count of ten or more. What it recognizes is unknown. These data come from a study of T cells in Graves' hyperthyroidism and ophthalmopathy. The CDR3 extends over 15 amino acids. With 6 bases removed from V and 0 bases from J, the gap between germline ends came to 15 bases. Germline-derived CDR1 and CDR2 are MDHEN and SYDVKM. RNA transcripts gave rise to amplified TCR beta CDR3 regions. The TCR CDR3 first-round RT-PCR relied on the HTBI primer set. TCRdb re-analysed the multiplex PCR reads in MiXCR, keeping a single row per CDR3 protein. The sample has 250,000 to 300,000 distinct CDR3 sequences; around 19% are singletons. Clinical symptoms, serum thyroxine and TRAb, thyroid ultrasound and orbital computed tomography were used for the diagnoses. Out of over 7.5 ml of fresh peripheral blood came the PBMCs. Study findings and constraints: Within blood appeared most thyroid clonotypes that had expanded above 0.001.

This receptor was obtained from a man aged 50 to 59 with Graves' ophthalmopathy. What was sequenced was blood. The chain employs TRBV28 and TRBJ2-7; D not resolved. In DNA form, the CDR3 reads TGTGCCAGCAGCCTTACCCCGTCAAGCTCCTACGAGCAGTACTTC. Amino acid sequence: CASSLTPSSSYEQYF.